This T cell receptor (beta chain) was recorded in a study of cytomegalovirus exposure and HLA in healthy donors. General observations from the study: Earlier analysis found most TCR beta V segments productive about 87% or about 30% of the time. TCR association rates varied by HLA locus in a later analysis, with DRB1 highest and HLA-C lowest.

The PCR ran on 60 Vbeta and 13 Jbeta primers. Profiling relied on immunoSEQ multiplex PCR, and the TCRdb table lists in-frame clones only, not all of them. The table records around 72,000 clones, around 76% of them present only once. V dropped 4 bases and J dropped 7 bases, with 20 bases sitting between them. The germline V gene encodes CDR1 MDHEN and CDR2 SYDVKM. There are 16 residues in the CDR3. Note on this clone: Its antigen remains unknown.

The chain employs TRBV28 and TRBJ2-1, with D possibly being TRBD2 (7 bases). This clonotype originated in a man aged 45 to 65 in good health and CMV-seronegative. Sequenced input: PBMCs. The chain's CDR3 is CASSSGTTGRGNEQFF. CDR3 sequence (DNA): TGTGCCAGCAGTTCAGGGACTACCGGAAGGGGGAATGAGCAGTTCTTC.